The 3 T cell receptor beta chains in this list originate from one sample, sequenced in a study of blood T cell repertoires in COVID-19. Data came from immunoSEQ multiplex PCR; TCRdb stores just in-frame clones and leaves some out. The sample holds 150,000 or so clones; around 83% are singletons and the top ten take almost 6%. The sequenced sample consisted of PBMCs or T cells enriched from blood (not recorded which). Every receptor here comes from a woman aged 45-65 years who had been exposed to COVID-19.

The genes are TRBV12-3 or TRBV12-4 and TRBJ1-1, with D perhaps matching TRBD1 (6 bases). V gave up 1 base and J gave up 5 bases, with 8 bases separating them. The CDR3 length is 13 residues. The CDR3 DNA is TGTGCCAGCAGTTTAGGGACAGTTACTGAAGCTTTCTTT. This codes for CASSLGTVTEAFF.

V usage is TRBV10-3 and J usage is TRBJ2-7; TRBD2 matches at 10 bases. V gave up 6 bases and J gave up 4 bases; unmatched junction bases: 12. The germline CDR1 and CDR2 sequences are ENHRY and SYGVKD. The CDR3 spans 16 residues. The DNA for the CDR3 is TGTGCCATCAGCACTGCTCCGGGACTAGCGATATACGAGCAGTACTTC. This sequence encodes CAISTAPGLAIYEQYF.

The rearrangement joins TRBV4-3 to TRBJ1-4; no clear D gene. The CDR3 has 13 residues. The ends were cut back, 5 bases at V and 7 bases at J, with 11 bases in the middle. The germline V gene encodes CDR1 LGHNA and CDR2 YSLEER. This CDR3 reads CASSSYRGEKLFF. CDR3 DNA sequence: TGCGCCAGCAGCTCATATCGGGGTGAAAAACTGTTTTTT.